One sample yielded the 27 T cell receptor beta chains listed below, sequenced in a study of cytomegalovirus exposure and HLA in healthy donors (dated 2017 in TCRdb). Libraries were constructed by the immunoSEQ multiplex PCR assay. Drawn from immuneACCESS, this table holds only the in-frame rearrangements with V and J called that TCRdb kept. Clones are partly lost; checked studies trace under half to an unresolved V gene and leave the rest unexplained. Counted in this sample were about 360,000 clones; 86% of them appeared once. Jointly, the top ten make up roughly 0.82% of the sample. The sequenced sample consisted of PBMCs. The receptor set was obtained from a young woman in good health and CMV-seronegative.

V usage is TRBV15 and J usage is TRBJ2-5, with 15 bases lining up with TRBD2. V lost 2 bases to trimming and J lost 4 bases; unmatched junction nucleotides: 20. The germline V gene encodes CDR1 LNHNV and CDR2 YYDKDF (reference sequence). The CDR3 is 22 amino acids. The CDR3 reads CATSRYTGQRPGLAGGGETQYF. As DNA, the CDR3 is TGTGCCACCAGCAGATATACGGGACAGCGACCGGGACTAGCGGGAGGAGGAGAGACCCAGTACTTC.

The V gene is TRBV15, the J gene TRBJ2-1; D possibly corresponds to TRBD2 (5 bases). Trimming shortened V by 3 bases and J by 3 bases, and 9 bases separated the two germline ends. Per germline, CDR1 LNHNV and CDR2 YYDKDF (reference sequence). The CDR3 is 14 amino acids. CDR3: CATSSGRGYNEQFF. In DNA form, the CDR3 reads TGTGCCACCAGCAGTGGGAGAGGCTACAATGAGCAGTTCTTC.

The CDR3 DNA reads as TGTGCCAGCAGTTTAGGGTCAGGGGGCGGCAATCAGCCCCAGCATTTT. It is translated as CASSLGSGGGNQPQHF. This chain uses TRBV28 with TRBJ1-5, with 8 positions matching TRBD1. The CDR3 has 16 residues. Germline CDR1 reads MDHEN; CDR2 reads SYDVKM. J gave up 2 bases and V 2 bases, and 5 bases lay outside the gene matches.

The rearrangement joins TRBV9 to TRBJ2-1; D not certain. The V gene's germline CDR1 is SGDLS and CDR2 YYNGEE. This CDR3 has 17 amino acids. V was pared by 0 bases and J by 0 bases, with 13 bases between. The chain's CDR3 is CASSVASGSSSYNEQFF. CDR3 DNA sequence: TGTGCCAGCAGCGTAGCTTCCGGGTCGAGCTCCTACAATGAGCAGTTCTTC.

The sample holds one count of this clone. The chain recombines TRBV4-1 with TRBJ2-7; the match to TRBD1 covers 8 bases. V gave up 3 bases and J gave up 2 bases; unmatched junction bases: 3. Germline V gene data show CDR1 as MGHRA and CDR2 as YSYEKL. This CDR3 has 14 residues. CDR3 sequence (DNA): TGCGCCAGCAGCCAGGACAGGGTCCCCTACGAGCAGTACTTC. It yields the protein CASSQDRVPYEQYF.

This clone has only one observation. The DNA for the CDR3 is TGTGCCAGCAGCGGACCGGTGGGCCTGGTGTTCTTC. It encodes CASSGPVGLVFF. The chain links TRBV9 to TRBJ2-1; D remains ambiguous. V lost 3 bases and J lost 15, with 16 bases in between. The CDR3 consists of 12 residues. CDR1 is SGDLS and CDR2 is YYNGEE in the germline V gene.

The chain couples TRBV9 to TRBJ2-5; tentatively, D is TRBD1 (5 bases). Trimming stripped 0 bases from V and 3 bases from J, with 9 bases between. Germline values: CDR1 SGDLS, CDR2 YYNGEE. CDR3 length: 14 residues. The CDR3 loop reads CASSVEVREETQYF. The CDR3 DNA reads TGTGCCAGCAGCGTAGAGGTCAGGGAAGAGACCCAGTACTTC.

This chain links TRBV7-9 with TRBJ2-7; D perhaps matches TRBD2 (5 bases). The V gene lost 1 base and the J gene lost 3 bases, with 10 bases spanning the gap. The germline V gene has CDR1 SEHNR and CDR2 FQNEAQ (reference sequence). The CDR3 covers 14 residues. CDR3 nucleotide sequence: TGTGCCAGCAGCTTAGAGACCGGACTCTACGAGCAGTACTTC. Its protein product is CASSLETGLYEQYF.

The chain joins TRBV6-5 to TRBJ2-5, with 10 bases identical to TRBD2. In germline, CDR1 is MNHEY, CDR2 SVGAGI. J was trimmed by 4 bases and V by 5 bases; bases with no gene match: 4. The CDR3 spans 14 residues. The CDR3 region is CASSPIAGGETQYF. CDR3 in DNA: TGTGCCAGCAGTCCTATAGCGGGGGGAGAGACCCAGTACTTC.

The V and J genes are TRBV9 and TRBJ2-1; 9 bases match TRBD2. The CDR3 has 15 amino acids. Germline CDR1 SGDLS, CDR2 YYNGEE. With 1 base clipped from V and 5 bases from J, the junction kept 4 bases outside the gene matches. CDR3: CASSVSGTSNNEQFF. The CDR3 DNA is TGTGCCAGCAGCGTATCTGGGACTAGCAACAATGAGCAGTTCTTC.

The J gene is TRBJ1-2, the V gene TRBV30; TRBD1 might be the D (6 bases). The length of the CDR3 is 13 residues. CDR1 is GTSNPN and CDR2 is SVGIG in the germline V gene (reference sequence). Trimming took off 3 bases at V and 7 bases at J, with 15 bases between the two ends. The CDR3, as DNA: TGTGCCTGGAGCCTAACAGGGCTAGGTGGCTACACCTTC. This translates into CAWSLTGLGGYTF.

The chain recombines TRBV27 with TRBJ2-2, with 7 nucleotides matching TRBD1. Germline lookup yields CDR1 MNHEY and CDR2 SMNVEV (reference sequence). The CDR3 is 13 residues long. After removal of 4 bases from V and 4 bases from J, the junction contained 0 bases not matched to a gene. The CDR3 region has the DNA TGTGCCAGCAGTTGGGACAGCACCGGGGAGCTGTTTTTT. It is translated as CASSWDSTGELFF.

This clone has a handful of counts. The chain joins TRBV10-3 to TRBJ1-6; D call uncertain. V gave up 2 bases and J gave up 0 bases, with 11 bases separating them. CDR3 length equals 17 residues. The V gene's germline CDR1 is ENHRY and CDR2 SYGVKD. Here the CDR3 DNA reads TGTGCCATCAGTGAGCCGAGCCATAGCTCCTATAATTCACCCCTCCACTTT. Translated, it gives CAISEPSHSSYNSPLHF.

The chain recombines TRBV28 with TRBJ1-2; 7 bases map to TRBD1. The CDR3 consists of 12 residues. V shed 7 bases and J 5 bases; nucleotides not matched to a gene: 4. Germline CDR1 MDHEN, CDR2 SYDVKM. The CDR3 sequence: CASKQGRYGYTF. For the CDR3, the DNA is TGTGCCAGCAAACAGGGGAGGTATGGCTACACCTTC.

This chain connects TRBV27 to TRBJ2-3; 7 nucleotides line up with TRBD1. The CDR3 loop spans 14 amino acids. V shed 4 bases and J 0 bases; nucleotides not matched to a gene: 1. The germline V gene encodes CDR1 MNHEY and CDR2 SMNVEV (reference sequence). In DNA, the CDR3 is TGTGCCAGCAGTTGGGACAGCAGCACAGATACGCAGTATTTT. Translation gives CASSWDSSTDTQYF.

This CDR3 is CASSPGPRNEQFF. The CDR3 DNA is TGTGCCAGCAGCCCAGGGCCTAGGAATGAGCAGTTCTTC. The chain links TRBV7-7 to TRBJ2-1, with D possibly TRBD1 on 5 matching bases. The V gene lost 5 bases and the J gene lost 7 bases, with 12 bases spanning the gap. In germline, CDR1 is SSHAT, CDR2 FNYEAQ (reference sequence). The CDR3 is made up of 13 amino acids. Supplemented by reference TRBV7-7 and TRBJ2-1, the full variable domain reads GAGVSQSPRYKVTKRGQDVTLRCDPISSHATLYWYQQALGQGPEFLTYFNYEAQPDKSGLPSDRFSAERPEGSISTLTIQRTEQRDSAMYRCASSPGPRNEQFFGPGTRLTVL.

There are a few counts of this clone. The chain has TRBV4-1 and TRBJ2-4; possible D gene TRBD1, 6 bases. The germline V and J ends were trimmed by 0 bases and 7 bases, with 13 bases remaining between them. This CDR3 is built from 15 residues. CDR1 and CDR2 (germline): MGHRA, YSYEKL. The CDR3 loop reads CASSQEGTSPNIQYF. In DNA, the CDR3 is TGCGCCAGCAGCCAAGAGGGGACATCTCCTAACATTCAGTACTTC.

This rearrangement joins TRBV28 to TRBJ1-1; weak D call: TRBD1 (5 bases). This CDR3 spans 15 amino acids. V dropped 1 base and J dropped 0 bases, with 9 bases sitting between them. In germline, CDR1 is MDHEN, CDR2 SYDVKM. CDR3 DNA: TGTGCCAGCAGTTTATCATGGGGCGTGAACACTGAAGCTTTCTTT. Translating it yields CASSLSWGVNTEAFF.

The chain combines TRBV5-4 with TRBJ1-6, with D maybe TRBD1 (6 bases). Deletions cut 1 base from V and 5 bases from J, with 16 bases between. This CDR3 spans 17 amino acids. Looked up from germline, CDR1 is SGHNT and CDR2 is YYREEE (reference sequence). Here the CDR3 reads CASSLRMGGANNSPLHF. CDR3 nucleotides: TGTGCCAGCAGCTTGCGGATGGGGGGGGCTAATAATTCACCCCTCCACTTT.

The V call is TRBV4-2, the J call TRBJ2-5; TRBD2 agrees at 15 bases. Trimming removed 4 bases from V and 0 bases from J; junction bases left unmatched: 9. The V gene's germline CDR1 is LGHNA and CDR2 YNFKEQ. The CDR3 runs to 19 residues. The chain's CDR3 is CASSPEGTSGRHDQETQYF. The CDR3 DNA sequence: TGTGCCAGCAGCCCCGAAGGGACTAGCGGGAGGCATGACCAAGAGACCCAGTACTTC.

Here the CDR3 DNA reads TGTGCCAGCAGCGCGACAGTTACAACTAATGAAAAACTGTTTTTT. Encoded protein: CASSATVTTNEKLFF. The V gene is TRBV5-4, the J gene TRBJ1-4, with D possibly TRBD1 on 5 matching bases. This CDR3 spans 15 amino acids. Deletions cut 4 bases from V and 0 bases from J, with 10 bases between. From germline, CDR1 is SGHNT and CDR2 YYREEE (reference sequence). The variable domain in full, with the rest retrieved from reference TRBV5-4 and TRBJ1-4, is ETGVTQSPTHLIKTRGQQVTLRCSSQSGHNTVSWYQQALGQGPQFIFQYYREEENGRGNFPPRFSGLQFPNYSSELNVNALELDDSALYLCASSATVTTNEKLFFGSGTQLSVL.

This clone appeared a single time. The V gene is TRBV2, the J gene TRBJ2-5; 10 bases are a match to TRBD2. The V and J ends lost 5 bases and 2 bases, in that order; junction bases with no gene match: 5. CDR1 and CDR2 from the germline V gene are SNHLY and FYNNEI. CDR3 size: 15 residues. The CDR3 sequence is CASSRTSGEQETQYF. CDR3 in DNA: TGTGCCAGCAGTAGGACTAGCGGCGAGCAAGAGACCCAGTACTTC.

The chain uses TRBV28 and TRBJ1-3; 9 bases line up with TRBD1. Germline-derived CDR1 and CDR2 are MDHEN and SYDVKM. V trimming: 0 bases; J trimming: 4 bases; junction bases outside the gene matches: 7. The CDR3 covers 17 residues. Here the CDR3 DNA reads TGTGCCAGCAGTTTATGGGACAGGGGTACGACCGGAAACACCATATATTTT. Translating it yields CASSLWDRGTTGNTIYF.

This clone was seen once. V and J are TRBV27 and TRBJ1-5; D is unresolved. With 5 bases removed from V and 7 bases from J, the gap between germline ends came to 15 bases. The germline CDR1 and CDR2 sequences are MNHEY and SMNVEV (reference sequence). This CDR3 has 14 residues. The CDR3 nucleotides are TGTGCCAGCAGTCCGATAGGGAGTTTACAGCCCCAGCATTTT. Translation: CASSPIGSLQPQHF.

The count of this clone is one. The gene calls are TRBV5-4 and TRBJ1-2; 7 nucleotides agree with TRBD1. Germline CDR1 reads SGHNT; CDR2 reads YYREEE (reference sequence). V shed 4 bases, J shed 4 bases, and the junction held 10 bases outside the gene matches. The CDR3 loop spans 15 amino acids. CDR3 in amino acids: CASSPEINRGYGYTF. CDR3 coding DNA: TGTGCCAGCAGCCCGGAGATCAACAGGGGCTATGGCTACACCTTC.

The rearrangement links TRBV28 to TRBJ1-3; a possible D gene is TRBD1 (6 bases). V lost 2 bases, J lost 9 bases, and 17 bases lay in between. CDR1 is MDHEN and CDR2 is SYDVKM in the germline V gene. CDR3 length: 15 residues. CDR3 coding DNA: TGTGCCAGCAGTTTAGACAGGCCCCCCGGAGGCACCATATATTTT. The encoded protein is CASSLDRPPGGTIYF. The full variable domain, its missing parts supplied by reference TRBV28 and TRBJ1-3, is DVKVTQSSRYLVKRTGEKVFLECVQDMDHENMFWYRQDPGLGLRLIYFSYDVKMKEKGDIPEGYSVSREKKERFSLILESASTNQTSMYLCASSLDRPPGGTIYFGEGSWLTVV.

The chain employs TRBV6-5 and TRBJ1-1; D gene uncertain. Germline V gene sequence: CDR1 MNHEY, CDR2 SVGAGI. The germline V and J ends were trimmed by 8 bases and 3 bases, with 13 bases remaining between them. The CDR3 sequence is 13 residues long. As DNA, the CDR3 is TGTGCCAGCTTTCAACGGAGGGACACTGAAGCTTTCTTT. Amino acids: CASFQRRDTEAFF.